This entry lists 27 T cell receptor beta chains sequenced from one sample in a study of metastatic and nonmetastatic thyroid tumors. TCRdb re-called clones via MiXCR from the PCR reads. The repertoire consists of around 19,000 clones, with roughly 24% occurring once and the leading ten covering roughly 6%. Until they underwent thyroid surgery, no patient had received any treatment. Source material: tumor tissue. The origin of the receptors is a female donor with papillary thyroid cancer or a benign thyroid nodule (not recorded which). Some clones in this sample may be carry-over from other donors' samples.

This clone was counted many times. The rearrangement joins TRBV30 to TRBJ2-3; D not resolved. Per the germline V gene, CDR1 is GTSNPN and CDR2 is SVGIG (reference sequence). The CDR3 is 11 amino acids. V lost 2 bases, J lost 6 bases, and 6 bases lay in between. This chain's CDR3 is CAWSLRDTQYF. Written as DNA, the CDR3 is TGTGCCTGGAGTCTGCGGGATACGCAGTATTTT.

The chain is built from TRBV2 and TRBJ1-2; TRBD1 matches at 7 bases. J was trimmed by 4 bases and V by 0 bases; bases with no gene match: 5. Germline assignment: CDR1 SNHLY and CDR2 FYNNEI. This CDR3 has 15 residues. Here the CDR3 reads CASSEAQGQAYGYTF. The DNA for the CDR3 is TGTGCCAGCAGTGAAGCGCAAGGACAGGCCTATGGCTACACCTTC.

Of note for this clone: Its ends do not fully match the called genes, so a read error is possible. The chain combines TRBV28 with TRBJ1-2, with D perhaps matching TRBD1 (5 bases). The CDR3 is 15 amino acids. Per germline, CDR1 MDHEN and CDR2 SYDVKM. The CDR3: CARTPFGTGLYGYTF. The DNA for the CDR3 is TGTGCCAGAACCCCCTTCGGTACAGGATTGTATGGATACACCTTC.

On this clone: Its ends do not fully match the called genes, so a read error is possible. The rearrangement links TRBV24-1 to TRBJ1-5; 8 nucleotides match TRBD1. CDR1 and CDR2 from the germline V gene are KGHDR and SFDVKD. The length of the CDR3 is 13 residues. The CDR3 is CANSGPDREPQHF. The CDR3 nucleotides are TGTGCCAACAGTGGACCGGACAGGGAGCCCCAGCATTTT.

The CDR3 region is CASSPALNRNTGELFF. The DNA for the CDR3 is TGTGCCAGCTCACCAGCCTTAAATCGGAACACCGGGGAGCTGTTTTTT. The chain joins TRBV18 to TRBJ2-2; D is ambiguous. The V gene's germline CDR1 is KGHSH and CDR2 LQKENI. V dropped 2 bases and J dropped 1 base, with 11 bases sitting between them. This CDR3 region has 16 residues.

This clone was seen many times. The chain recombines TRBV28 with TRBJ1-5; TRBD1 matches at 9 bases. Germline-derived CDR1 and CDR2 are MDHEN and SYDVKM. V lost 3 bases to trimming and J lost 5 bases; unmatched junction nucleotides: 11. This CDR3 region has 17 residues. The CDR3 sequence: CASSFQDRGGGYQPQHF. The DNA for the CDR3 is TGTGCCAGCAGTTTCCAGGACAGGGGCGGCGGGTATCAGCCCCAGCATTTT.

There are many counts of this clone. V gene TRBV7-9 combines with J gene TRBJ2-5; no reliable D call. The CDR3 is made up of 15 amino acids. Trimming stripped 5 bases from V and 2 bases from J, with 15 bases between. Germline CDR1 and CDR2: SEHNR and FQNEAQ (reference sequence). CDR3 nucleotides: TGTGCCAGCAGCACCCTTCGGGCAGTACAAGAGACCCAGTACTTC. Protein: CASSTLRAVQETQYF.

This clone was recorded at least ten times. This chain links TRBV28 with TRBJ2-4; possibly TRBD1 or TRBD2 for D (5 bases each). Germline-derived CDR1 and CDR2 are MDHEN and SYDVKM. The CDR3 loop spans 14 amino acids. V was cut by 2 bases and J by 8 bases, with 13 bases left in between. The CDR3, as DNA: TGTGCCAGCAGTTTAGTTGGGGGAGTGGACATTCAGTACTTC. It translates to CASSLVGGVDIQYF.

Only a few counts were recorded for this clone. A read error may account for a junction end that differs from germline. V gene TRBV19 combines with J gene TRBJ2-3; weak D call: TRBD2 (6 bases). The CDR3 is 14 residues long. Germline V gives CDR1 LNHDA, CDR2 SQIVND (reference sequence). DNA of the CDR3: TGTGACAGTAGGAGGGCCTATAGCACAGATACGCAGTATTTT. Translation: CDSRRAYSTDTQYF.

CDR3 coding DNA: TGTGCCACCAGTGATTTCGTTGAGGAGGGCCGGAATCAGCCCCAGCATTTT. Its protein product is CATSDFVEEGRNQPQHF. This chain links TRBV24-1 with TRBJ1-5; D call uncertain. The CDR3 totals 17 residues. The V gene's germline CDR1 is KGHDR and CDR2 SFDVKD. V lost 1 base and J lost 4, with 16 bases in between.

The CDR3: CASSFQGQVGTSTDTQYF. CDR3 bases: TGCGCCAGCAGCTTCCAAGGGCAGGTGGGGACTAGCACAGATACGCAGTATTTT. This sequence joins TRBV5-1 and TRBJ2-3, with D perhaps matching TRBD2 (6 bases). Per germline, CDR1 SGHRS and CDR2 YFSETQ. Trimming pared 2 bases from V and 0 bases from J, leaving 19 bases between. There are 18 residues in the CDR3.

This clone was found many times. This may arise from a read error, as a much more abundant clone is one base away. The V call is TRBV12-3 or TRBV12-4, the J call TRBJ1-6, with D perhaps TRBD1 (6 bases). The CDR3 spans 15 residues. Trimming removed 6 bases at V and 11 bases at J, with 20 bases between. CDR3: CASSKGTWGDPPLHF. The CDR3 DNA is TGTGCCAGCAGCAAAGGGACATGGGGTGATCCACCCCTCCACTTT.

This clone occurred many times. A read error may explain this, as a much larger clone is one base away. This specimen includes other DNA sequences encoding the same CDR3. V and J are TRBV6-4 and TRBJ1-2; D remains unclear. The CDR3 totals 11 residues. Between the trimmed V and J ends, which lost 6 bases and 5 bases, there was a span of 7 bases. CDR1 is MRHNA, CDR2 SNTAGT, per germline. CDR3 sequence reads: CASRDSYGYTF. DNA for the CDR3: TGTGCCAGCAGGGATAGTTATGGCTACACCTTC.

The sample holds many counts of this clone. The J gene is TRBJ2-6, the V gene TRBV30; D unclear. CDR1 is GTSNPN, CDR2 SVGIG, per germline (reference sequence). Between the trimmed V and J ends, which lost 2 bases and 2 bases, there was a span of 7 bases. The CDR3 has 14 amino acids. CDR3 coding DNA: TGTGCCTGGAGTAAAGCCGCTGGGGCCAACGTCCTGACTTTC. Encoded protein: CAWSKAAGANVLTF.

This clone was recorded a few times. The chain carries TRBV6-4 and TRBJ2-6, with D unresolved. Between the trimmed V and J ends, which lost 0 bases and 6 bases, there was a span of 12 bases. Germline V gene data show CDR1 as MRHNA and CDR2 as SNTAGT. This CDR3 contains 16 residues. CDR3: CASSDSWVTLANVLTF. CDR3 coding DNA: TGTGCCAGCAGTGACTCTTGGGTAACTTTGGCCAACGTCCTGACTTTC.

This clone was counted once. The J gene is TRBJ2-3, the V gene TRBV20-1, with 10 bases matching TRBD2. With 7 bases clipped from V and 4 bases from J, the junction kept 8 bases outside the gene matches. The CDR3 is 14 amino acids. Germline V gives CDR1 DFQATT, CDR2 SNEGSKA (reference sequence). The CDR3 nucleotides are TGCAGTGAGGCCCTAGCGGGAGATCCAGATACGCAGTATTTT. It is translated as CSEALAGDPDTQYF.

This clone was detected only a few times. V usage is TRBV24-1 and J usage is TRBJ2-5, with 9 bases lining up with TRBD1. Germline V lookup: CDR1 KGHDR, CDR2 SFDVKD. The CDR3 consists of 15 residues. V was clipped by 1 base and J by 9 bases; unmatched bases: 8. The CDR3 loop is CATSDFDRGEDAQYF. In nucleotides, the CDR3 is TGTGCCACCAGTGATTTCGACAGGGGGGAGGATGCCCAGTACTTC.

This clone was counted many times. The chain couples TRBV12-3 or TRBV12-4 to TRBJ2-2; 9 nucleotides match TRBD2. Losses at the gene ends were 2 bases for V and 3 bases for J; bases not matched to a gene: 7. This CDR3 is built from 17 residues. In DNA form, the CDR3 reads TGTGCCAGCAGTTTATTTCAGCGGGAGGCCTACACCGGGGAGCTGTTTTTT. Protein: CASSLFQREAYTGELFF.

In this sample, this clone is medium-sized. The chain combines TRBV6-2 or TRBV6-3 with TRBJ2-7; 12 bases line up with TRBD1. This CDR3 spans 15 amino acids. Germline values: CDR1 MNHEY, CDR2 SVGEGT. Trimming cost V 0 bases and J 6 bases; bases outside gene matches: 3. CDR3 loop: CASSYSGTGGSEQYF. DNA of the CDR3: TGTGCCAGCAGTTACTCGGGGACAGGGGGCTCCGAGCAGTACTTC.

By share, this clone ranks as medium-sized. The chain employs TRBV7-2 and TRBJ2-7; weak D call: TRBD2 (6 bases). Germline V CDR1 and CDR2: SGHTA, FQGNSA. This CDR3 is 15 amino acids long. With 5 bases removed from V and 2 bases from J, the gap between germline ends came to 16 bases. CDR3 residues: CASSLQFGSPYEQYF. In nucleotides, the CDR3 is TGTGCCAGCAGCCTCCAGTTCGGGAGTCCCTACGAGCAGTACTTC.

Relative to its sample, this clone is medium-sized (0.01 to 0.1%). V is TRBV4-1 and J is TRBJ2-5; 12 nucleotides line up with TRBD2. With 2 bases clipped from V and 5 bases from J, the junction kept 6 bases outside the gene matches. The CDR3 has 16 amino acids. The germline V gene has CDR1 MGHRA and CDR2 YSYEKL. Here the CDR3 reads CASSQRLAGERETQYF. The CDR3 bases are TGCGCCAGCAGCCAACGACTAGCGGGAGAGCGGGAGACCCAGTACTTC.

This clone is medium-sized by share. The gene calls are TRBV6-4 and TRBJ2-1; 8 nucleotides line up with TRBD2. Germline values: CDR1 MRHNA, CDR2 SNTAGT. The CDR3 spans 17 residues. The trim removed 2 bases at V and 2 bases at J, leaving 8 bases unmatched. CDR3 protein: CASSDRASGLAYNEQFF. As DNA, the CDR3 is TGTGCCAGCAGTGACAGAGCTTCGGGACTAGCCTACAATGAGCAGTTCTTC.

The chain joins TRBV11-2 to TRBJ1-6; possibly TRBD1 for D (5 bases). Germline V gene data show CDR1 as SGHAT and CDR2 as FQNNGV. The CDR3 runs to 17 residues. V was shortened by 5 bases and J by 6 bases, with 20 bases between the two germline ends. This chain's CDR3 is CASSAPPPPGGNSPLHF. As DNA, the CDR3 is TGTGCCAGCAGCGCCCCCCCCCCCCCTGGGGGTAATTCACCCCTCCACTTT.

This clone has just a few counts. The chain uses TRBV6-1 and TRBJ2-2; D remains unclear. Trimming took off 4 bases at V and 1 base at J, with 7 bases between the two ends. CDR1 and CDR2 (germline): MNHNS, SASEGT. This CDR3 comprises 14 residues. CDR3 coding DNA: TGTGCCAGCAGTGTCACATGGAACACCGGGGAGCTGTTTTTT. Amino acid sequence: CASSVTWNTGELFF.

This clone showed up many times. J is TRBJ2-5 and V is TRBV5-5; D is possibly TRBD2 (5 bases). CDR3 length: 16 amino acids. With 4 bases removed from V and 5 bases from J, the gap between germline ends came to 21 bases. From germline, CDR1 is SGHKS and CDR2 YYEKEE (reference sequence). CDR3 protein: CASSNRVSGILETQYF. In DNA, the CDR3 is TGTGCCAGCAGCAACAGAGTTTCGGGGATTTTGGAGACCCAGTACTTC.

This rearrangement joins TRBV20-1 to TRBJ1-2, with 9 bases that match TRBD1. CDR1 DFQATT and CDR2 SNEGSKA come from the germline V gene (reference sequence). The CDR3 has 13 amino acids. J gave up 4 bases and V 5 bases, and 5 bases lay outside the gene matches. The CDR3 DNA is TGCAGTGCTTGGACAGGGGAAAGCTATGGCTACACCTTC. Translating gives CSAWTGESYGYTF.

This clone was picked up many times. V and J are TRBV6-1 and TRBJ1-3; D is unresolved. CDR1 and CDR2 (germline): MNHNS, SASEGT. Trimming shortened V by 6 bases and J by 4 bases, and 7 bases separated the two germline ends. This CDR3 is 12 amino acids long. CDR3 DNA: TGTGCCAGCAGGCCTCACGGAAACACCATATATTTT. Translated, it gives CASRPHGNTIYF.